The sequence of this T cell receptor beta chain was determined in a study of blood T cell repertoires in COVID-19 (dated by TCRdb to the early 2020s). Describing the broader study: Collaborator samples came from the United States, Italy and Spain and covered acute and convalescent phases of COVID-19. The material from the prospective study consisted of cDNA or gDNA derived from T cells, B-cell-depleted T cells, or PBMCs. The dataset comprised deeply sampled blood TCRbeta repertoires from subjects exposed to, actively infected with, or recovered from COVID-19. Where available, HLA class I and class II types were taken from metadata supplied by the sample provider and were not determined by assay-based typing. The sample metadata nearly always contained a de-identified subject ID, COVID-19 status, age in years and sex. Samples came from the ongoing ImmuneRACE study (first 160 participants) plus 1,254 subjects from 6 global collaborators. The repertoires were made available in a free public database intended to serve as a resource for research on the immune response to SARS-CoV-2.

The collaborating institutions used their own protocols to collect whole blood in K2EDTA tubes. For TCRbeta analysis, collaborators shipped samples as frozen whole blood, isolated PBMCs, or DNA extracted from either of those sample types. TCRbeta CDR3 regions were amplified from genomic DNA by means of the immunoSEQ Assay, a bias-controlled multiplex PCR. The published analysis was carried out like this. Within the assay, amplification of reference gene primers was used to estimate how many nucleated cells each sample contained. Sequence reads were collapsed and filtered to measure the absolute abundance of every unique TCRbeta CDR3 rearrangement. For each sample, productive Simpson clonality was calculated as the square root of Simpson's diversity index over productive rearrangements. TCRdb provides this immuneACCESS table in a form limited to in-frame rearrangements. Some clones are lacking; in checked studies, under half of them reflect an unresolved V gene, and why the rest are absent is not known. That table supplies the V and J calls and clone size; D and trimming were determined from the DNA. Recorded for this sample are 35,000 to 45,000 clones; 70% to 90% of them occurred a single time. 2.4% of the sample lies in the top ten.

V ends up 4 bases short and J 0 bases short, with an unmatched junction base count of 8. The germline V gene (reference sequence) gives CDR1 as LNHDA and CDR2 as SQIVND. The CDR3 runs 17 residues from the cysteine to the phenylalanine. Of the read, only the CDR3 DNA is kept; its 51 bases are in frame from base 1. A word on this clone: Its target antigen remains unknown. Base quality data are lacking; no much larger clone is found one base away.

General conclusions and limits of the study: Clinical and demographic metadata were provided uncurated, with the amount varying by source and participant.

The sequence came from a human donor in a cohort sampled during active COVID-19. The sequenced sample was peripheral blood. Here the chain combines TRBV19 and TRBJ1-4; TRBD1 matches 7 bases in the middle. For the CDR3, the sequence is CASSTRDRVATNEKLFF. DNA sequence: TGTGCCAGTAGTACCCGGGACAGAGTTGCAACTAATGAAAAACTGTTTTTT.